This entry is about one T cell receptor (beta chain). As yet, its antigen is unknown. This sample stems from a study of cytomegalovirus exposure and HLA in healthy donors. Study conclusions and caveats: Analysis was performed later, and it showed HLA-associated TCR beta chains to be more clonally expanded than equally common others.

The PCR contained 60 Vbeta and 13 Jbeta primers. The method was immunoSEQ multiplex PCR; TCRdb's version includes in-frame clones alone and lacks a portion of them. In all, the sample yields about 200,000 clones. This CDR3 spans 14 amino acids. CDR1 and CDR2 (germline): MNHEY, SMNVEV (reference sequence). V was pared by 4 bases and J by 3 bases, with 10 bases between. This TCR was recovered from a girl aged 2 to 10 in good health and CMV-seropositive. This sequence joins TRBV27 and TRBJ2-1; D call uncertain. The material sequenced was PBMCs. CDR3 DNA: TGTGCCAGCAGTTGGGCGCCTCTCTACAATGAGCAGTTCTTC. Residues: CASSWAPLYNEQFF.